The clone carrying this T cell receptor beta chain was observed a handful of times. Antigen unknown. Donors each provided 8 to 10 milliliters of peripheral blood. This entry comes from a study of blood T cells in healthy people across ages. Alongside a J-beta primer mix, a sample-barcoded 5' primer served in a second PCR lasting about 6 to 11 cycles. TCRdb processed the 5' RACE reads anew with MiXCR; each CDR3 protein has one entry. Of about 1.5 million distinct CDR3 sequences in the sample, under 55% are singletons; the top ten hold under 5%. Findings of the study overall: Age advanced and TCR beta diversity per million T cells fell, roughly linearly. A strong correlation was found between TCR beta diversity and the percentage of naive T cells.

The CDR3 loop spans 13 amino acids. Trimming took off 6 bases at V and 6 bases at J, with 14 bases between the two ends. CDR1 is MNHEY, CDR2 SVGAGI, per germline. Sequenced sample: blood. The TCR originated in a woman aged 18-35 years in good health. J is TRBJ1-2 and V is TRBV6-5; the D gene is possibly TRBD1 (6 bases). CDR3 sequence reads: CASRRDRLDGYTF. The CDR3 nucleotides read TGTGCCAGCAGACGCGACAGGTTAGATGGCTACACCTTC.